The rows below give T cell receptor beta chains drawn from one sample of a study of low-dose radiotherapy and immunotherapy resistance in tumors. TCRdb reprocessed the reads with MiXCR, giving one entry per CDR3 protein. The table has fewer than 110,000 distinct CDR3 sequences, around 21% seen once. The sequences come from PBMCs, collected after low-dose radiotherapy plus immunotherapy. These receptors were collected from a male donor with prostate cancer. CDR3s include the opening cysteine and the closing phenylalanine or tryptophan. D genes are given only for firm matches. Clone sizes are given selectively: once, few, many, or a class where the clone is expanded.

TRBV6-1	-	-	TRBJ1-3	TGTGCCAGCGCCCGGGCCTCTGGAACCATATATTTT	CASARASGTIYF
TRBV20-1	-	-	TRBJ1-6	TGCAGTGCCAGGCTCTTGGGCGGGACCTATAATTCACCCCTCCACTTT	CSARLLGGTYNSPLHF
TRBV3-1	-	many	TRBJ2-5	TGTGCCAGCAGCCAAGGAGGTGGAGAGACCCAGTACTTC	CASSQGGGETQYF
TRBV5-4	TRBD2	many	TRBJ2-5	TGTGCCAGCAGATCTAGCGGGGGAGGAGAGACCCAGTACTTC	CASRSSGGGETQYF
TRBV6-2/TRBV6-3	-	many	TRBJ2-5	TGTGCCAGCAGATCCCGACAGGGAGGGCGGGAGACCCAGTACTTC	CASRSRQGGRETQYF
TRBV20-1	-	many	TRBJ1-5	TGCAGTGCTAGTAGTACAGGGAGTTCTATAAGCAATCAGCCCCAGCATTTT	CSASSTGSSISNQPQHF
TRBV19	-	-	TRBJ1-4	TGTGCCGCCAAGGGTACATTCGATGAAAAACTGTTTTTT	CAAKGTFDEKLFF
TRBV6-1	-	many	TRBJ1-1	TGTGCCAGCAGTGAAGCGGAACCACCGAACACTGAAGCTTTCTTT	CASSEAEPPNTEAFF
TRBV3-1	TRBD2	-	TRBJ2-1	TGTGCCAGCAGCCTCACGGGGGGAACCCGATACAATGAGCAGTTCTTC	CASSLTGGTRYNEQFF
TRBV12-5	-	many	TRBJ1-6	TGTGCTAGTGGGGACAGCGTTTATAATTCACCCCTCCACTTT	CASGDSVYNSPLHF
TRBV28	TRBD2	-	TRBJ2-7	TGTGCCAGCAGTCGGGGCGCGGGACTAGCGGGAGGTTACGAGCAGTACTTC	CASSRGAGLAGGYEQYF
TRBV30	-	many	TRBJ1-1	TGTGCCTGGGATTCAATGAACACTGAAGCTTTCTTT	CAWDSMNTEAFF
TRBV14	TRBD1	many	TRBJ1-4	TGTGCCAGCAGCATCCACAGGGGAGACACTAATGAAAAACTGTTTTTT	CASSIHRGDTNEKLFF
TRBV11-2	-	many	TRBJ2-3	TGTGCCAGCAGCTCCCTAATATTGGGCACAGATACGCAGTATTTT	CASSSLILGTDTQYF
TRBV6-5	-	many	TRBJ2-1	TGTGCCAGCAGTCCTAGCGCTGGGCCGCCCCAGTTCTTC	CASSPSAGPPQFF
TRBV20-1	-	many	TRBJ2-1	TGCAGTGCGCCCCCAATTTGGGGGGCGAGTGAGCAGTTCTTC	CSAPPIWGASEQFF
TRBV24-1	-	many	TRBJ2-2	TGTGCCACCAGTGAATGGGGGAACACCGGGGAGCTGTTTTTT	CATSEWGNTGELFF
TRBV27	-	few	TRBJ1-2	TGTGCCAGCAGTTTATCGCCTAGGACAGACCTCTATGGCTACACCTTC	CASSLSPRTDLYGYTF
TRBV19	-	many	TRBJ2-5	TGTGCCAGTAGACAATCATTTGGGGAGACCCAGTACTTC	CASRQSFGETQYF
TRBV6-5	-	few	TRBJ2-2	-	CASTRGPNTGELFFF
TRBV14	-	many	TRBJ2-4	TGTGCCAGCAGCCAAGATATAACGCTAAACATTCAGTACTTC	CASSQDITLNIQYF
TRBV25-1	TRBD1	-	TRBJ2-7	TGTGCCAGCAGCGGGACAGCCAGTTACGAGCAGTACTTC	CASSGTASYEQYF
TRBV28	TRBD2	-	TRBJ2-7	TGTGCCAGCCGGAGCGGGAGTACCCACGAGCAGTACTTC	CASRSGSTHEQYF
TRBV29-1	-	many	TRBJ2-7	TGCAGCGTTGCCGGCAGTACCTACGAGCAGTACTTC	CSVAGSTYEQYF
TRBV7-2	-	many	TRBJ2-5	TGTGCCAGCAGCGCCGGCCGGGGGGAGACCCAGTACTTC	CASSAGRGETQYF
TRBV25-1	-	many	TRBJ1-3	TGTGCCAGACACAGGGACTCTGGAAACACCATATATTTT	CARHRDSGNTIYF
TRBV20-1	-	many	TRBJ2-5	TGCAGTGCTCTCCCCAGCGGGCGAAAAGAGACCCAGTACTTC	CSALPSGRKETQYF